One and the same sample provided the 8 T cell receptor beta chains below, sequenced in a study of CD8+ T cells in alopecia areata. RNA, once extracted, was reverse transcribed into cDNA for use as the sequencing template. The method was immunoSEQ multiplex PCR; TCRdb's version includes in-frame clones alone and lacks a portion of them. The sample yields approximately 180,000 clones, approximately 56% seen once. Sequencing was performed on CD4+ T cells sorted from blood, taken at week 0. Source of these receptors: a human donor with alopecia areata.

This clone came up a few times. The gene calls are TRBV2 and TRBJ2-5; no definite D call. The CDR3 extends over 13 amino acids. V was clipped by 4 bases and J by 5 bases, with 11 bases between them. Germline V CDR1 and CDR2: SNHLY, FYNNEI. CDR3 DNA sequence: TGTGCCAGCAGTGGGGTTCGTCCGGAGACCCAGTACTTC. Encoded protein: CASSGVRPETQYF.

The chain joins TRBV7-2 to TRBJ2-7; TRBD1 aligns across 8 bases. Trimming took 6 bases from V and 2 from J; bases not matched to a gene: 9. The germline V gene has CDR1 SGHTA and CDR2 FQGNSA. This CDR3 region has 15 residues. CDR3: CASSFLGQGPYEQYF. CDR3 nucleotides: TGTGCCAGCAGTTTTTTAGGACAGGGCCCCTACGAGCAGTACTTC.

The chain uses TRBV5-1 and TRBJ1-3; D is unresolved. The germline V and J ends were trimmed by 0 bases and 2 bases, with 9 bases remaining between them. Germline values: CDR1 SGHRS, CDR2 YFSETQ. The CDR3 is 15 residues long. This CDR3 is CASSLEVGAGNTIYF. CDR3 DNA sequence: TGCGCCAGCAGCTTGGAGGTCGGCGCTGGAAACACCATATATTTT.

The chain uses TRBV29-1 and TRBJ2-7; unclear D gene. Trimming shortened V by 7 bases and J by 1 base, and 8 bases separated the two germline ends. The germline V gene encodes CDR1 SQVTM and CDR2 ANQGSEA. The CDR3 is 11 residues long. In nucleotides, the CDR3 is TGCAGCGCATACAAATCCTACGAGCAGTACTTC. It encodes CSAYKSYEQYF.

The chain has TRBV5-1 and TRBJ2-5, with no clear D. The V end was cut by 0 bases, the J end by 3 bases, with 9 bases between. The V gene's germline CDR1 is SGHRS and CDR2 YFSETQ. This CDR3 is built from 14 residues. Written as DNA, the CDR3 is TGCGCCAGCAGCTTGGCAAGGGTAGAAGAGACCCAGTACTTC. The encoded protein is CASSLARVEETQYF.

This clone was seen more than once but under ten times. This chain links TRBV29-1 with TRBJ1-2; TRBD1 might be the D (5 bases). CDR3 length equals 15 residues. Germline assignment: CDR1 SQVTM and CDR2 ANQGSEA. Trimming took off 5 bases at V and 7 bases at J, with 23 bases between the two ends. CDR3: CSVPAAGQRNSGYTF. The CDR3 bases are TGCAGCGTTCCCGCCGCGGGGCAACGTAACAGTGGCTACACCTTC.

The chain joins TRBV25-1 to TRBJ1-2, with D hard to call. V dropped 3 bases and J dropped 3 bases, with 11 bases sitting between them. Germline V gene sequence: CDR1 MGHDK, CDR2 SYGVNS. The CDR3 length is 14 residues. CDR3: CASSEFGRDYGYTF. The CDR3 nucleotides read TGTGCCAGCAGTGAGTTCGGACGGGACTATGGCTACACCTTC.

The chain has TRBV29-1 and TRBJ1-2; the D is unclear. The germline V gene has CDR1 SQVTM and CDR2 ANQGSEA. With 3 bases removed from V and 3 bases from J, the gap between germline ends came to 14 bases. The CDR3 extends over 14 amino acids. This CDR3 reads CSVDDSNWDYGYTF. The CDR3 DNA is TGCAGCGTTGATGATTCGAACTGGGACTATGGCTACACCTTC.